This T cell receptor beta chain was identified in a study of vaccination effects on CD4 cells after COVID-19. Findings and caveats of the study: A shortage of convalescent patients and an absence of early post-infection timepoints characterized the study.

Comment on this clone: The target antigen is unknown.

An approximately 10-day culture period preceded the isolation of CD4+ T cells. By PCR, the person was confirmed to have had SARS-CoV-2 infection between March and December 2020. Half-medium exchanges with IL-2 medium took place on days 3 and 7. Clones were sequenced by immunoSEQ multiplex PCR, and TCRdb holds only the in-frame ones, with some missing. The sample includes 45,000 or so clones, roughly 80% of them seen just once. CDR3 length: 14 amino acids. Per the germline V gene, CDR1 is GTSNPN and CDR2 is SVGIG (reference sequence). V lost 1 base and J 2 bases, leaving 12 bases between the germline ends.

Here the sequenced sample was CD4+ T cells from PBMCs cultured without peptide, taken before COVID-19 vaccination. The sequence came from a human donor who had a prior SARS-CoV-2 infection. The chain is built from TRBV30 and TRBJ2-7; D remains ambiguous. The CDR3: CAWSGALTPYEQYF. The CDR3 coding sequence is TGTGCCTGGAGTGGGGCACTTACTCCCTACGAGCAGTACTTC. Full variable domain (remainder filled in from reference TRBV30 and TRBJ2-7): SQTIHQWPATLVQPVGSPLSLECTVEGTSNPNLYWYRQAAGRGLQLLFYSVGIGQISSEVPQNLSASRPQDRQFILSSKKLLLSDSGFYLCAWSGALTPYEQYFGPGTRLTVT.